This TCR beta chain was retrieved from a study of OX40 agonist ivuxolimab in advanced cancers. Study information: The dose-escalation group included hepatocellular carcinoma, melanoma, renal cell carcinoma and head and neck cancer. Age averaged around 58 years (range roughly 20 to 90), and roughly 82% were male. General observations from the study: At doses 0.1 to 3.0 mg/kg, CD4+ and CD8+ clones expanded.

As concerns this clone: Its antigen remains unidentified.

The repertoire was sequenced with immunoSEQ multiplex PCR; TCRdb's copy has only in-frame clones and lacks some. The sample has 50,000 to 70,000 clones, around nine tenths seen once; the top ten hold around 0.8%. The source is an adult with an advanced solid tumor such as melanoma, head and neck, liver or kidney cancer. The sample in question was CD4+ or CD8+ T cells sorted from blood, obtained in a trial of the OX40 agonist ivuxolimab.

The CDR3 coding sequence is TGTGCCAGCAGCCGAGCGTCGCCCACTAGCGGTTACACCGGGGAGCTGTTTTTT. It yields the protein CASSRASPTSGYTGELFF. V usage is TRBV14 and J usage is TRBJ2-2; 8 bases align to TRBD2. The V segment lost 4 bases and the J segment 3 bases; nucleotides outside the gene matches: 13. CDR3 length equals 18 residues. From germline, CDR1 is SGHDN and CDR2 FVKESK.